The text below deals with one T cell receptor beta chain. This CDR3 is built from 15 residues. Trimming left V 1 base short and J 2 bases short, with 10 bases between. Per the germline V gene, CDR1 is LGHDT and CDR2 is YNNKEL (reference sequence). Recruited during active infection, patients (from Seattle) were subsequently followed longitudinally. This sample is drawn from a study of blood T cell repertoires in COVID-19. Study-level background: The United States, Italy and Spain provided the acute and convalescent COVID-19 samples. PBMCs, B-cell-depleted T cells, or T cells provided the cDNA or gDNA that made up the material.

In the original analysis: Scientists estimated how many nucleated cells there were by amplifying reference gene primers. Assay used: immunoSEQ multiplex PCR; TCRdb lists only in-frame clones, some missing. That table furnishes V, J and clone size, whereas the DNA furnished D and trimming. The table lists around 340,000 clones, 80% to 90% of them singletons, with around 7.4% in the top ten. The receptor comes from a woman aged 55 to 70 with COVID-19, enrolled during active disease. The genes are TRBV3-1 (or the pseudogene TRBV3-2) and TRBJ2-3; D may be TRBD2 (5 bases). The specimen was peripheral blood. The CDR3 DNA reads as TGTGCCAGCAGCCAAGTAGCGACCCCCACAGATACGCAGTATTTT. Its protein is CASSQVATPTDTQYF.